A single sample is the source of the 10 T cell receptor beta chains below, sequenced in a study of T-cell reconstitution after alpha-beta-depleted transplantation in children. The authors prepared the TCRbeta library with unique molecular identifiers. TCRdb independently ran MiXCR on the PCR reads; one entry per CDR3 protein. The profile shows under 50,000 distinct CDR3 sequences, about 9% of them singletons. The specimen was PBMCs, mostly from graft donor cells, collected 60 days after TCRalphabeta/CD19-depleted stem cell transplant. The origin of the receptors is a male patient aged 2-10 years who had a stem cell transplant for chronic granulomatous disease, so the T cells may come from the graft donor.

The V call is TRBV18, the J call TRBJ2-7, with D perhaps matching TRBD2 (5 bases). The CDR3 is made up of 13 amino acids. The germline V gene encodes CDR1 KGHSH and CDR2 LQKENI. Deletions cut 3 bases from V and 5 bases from J, with 11 bases between. The DNA for the CDR3 is TGTGCCAGCTCACCCGATTTAGCGAACGAGCAGTACTTC. It is translated as CASSPDLANEQYF.

Worth noting for this clonotype: This may be a read error, as it is one base from a much larger clone. This chain uses TRBV6-1 with TRBJ1-2; the D is unclear. The CDR3 runs 16 residues. Germline loops: CDR1 MNHNS, CDR2 SASEGT. In DNA, the CDR3 is TGTACCAGCAGTGAAATACGTGTCGGCGGAGGGTATGGCTACACCTTC. The encoded protein is CTSSEIRVGGGYGYTF.

At least ten counts were recorded for this clonotype. The gene calls are TRBV20-1 and TRBJ2-7, with 7 bases that match TRBD1. Germline CDR1 reads DFQATT; CDR2 reads SNEGSKA (reference sequence). The length of the CDR3 is 14 residues. With 3 bases clipped from V and 2 bases from J, the junction kept 7 bases outside the gene matches. The CDR3 region is CSARSDRSPYEQYF. CDR3 DNA sequence: TGCAGTGCTAGGTCGGACAGGTCGCCCTACGAGCAGTACTTC.

This clonotype was observed at least ten times. The chain links TRBV7-3 to TRBJ2-3; 8 bases map to TRBD1. Germline CDR1 reads SGHTA; CDR2 reads FQGTGA. The CDR3 covers 14 residues. Trimming removed 5 bases from V and 5 bases from J; junction bases left unmatched: 6. The CDR3 DNA is TGTGCCAGCAGCCCTTCCAGGGGGCAAGATACGCAGTATTTT. It translates to CASSPSRGQDTQYF.

This clonotype has only a few counts. J is TRBJ2-7 and V is TRBV2; TRBD1 is a possible D gene (6 bases). The CDR3 length is 15 residues. CDR1 is SNHLY and CDR2 is FYNNEI in the germline V gene. V lost 5 bases to trimming and J lost 5 bases, with 19 bases between them. CDR3 bases: TGTGCCAGCAGTTCTCGAGGACAGTCGTGGGACGAGCAGTACTTC. This codes for CASSSRGQSWDEQYF.

This clonotype was seen many times. V and J are TRBV3-1 and TRBJ2-3, with D perhaps TRBD2 (6 bases). Germline V gene data show CDR1 as LGHDT and CDR2 as YNNKEL (reference sequence). V was shortened by 4 bases and J by 6 bases, with 8 bases between the two germline ends. This CDR3 has 12 residues. CDR3: CASSPGGDTQYF. DNA of the CDR3: TGTGCCAGCAGCCCTGGGGGGGATACGCAGTATTTT.

This clonotype was found many times. The chain has TRBV27 and TRBJ1-2, with D possibly TRBD1 on 5 matching bases. Deletions cut 2 bases from V and 4 bases from J, with 14 bases between. Germline lookup yields CDR1 MNHEY and CDR2 SMNVEV (reference sequence). This CDR3 comprises 15 residues. The CDR3 protein is CASSLGGGSPYGYTF. In nucleotides, the CDR3 is TGTGCCAGCAGTTTAGGCGGGGGGTCCCCCTATGGCTACACCTTC.

The sample holds many counts of this clonotype. CDR3 bases: TGTGCCTGGAGTGTACTAGCGACTAACACCGGGGAGCTGTTTTTT. It is translated as CAWSVLATNTGELFF. The chain uses TRBV30 and TRBJ2-2; 7 positions match TRBD2. Germline V CDR1 and CDR2: GTSNPN, SVGIG (reference sequence). The CDR3 is 15 residues long. The J segment lost 2 bases and the V segment lost 0 bases, leaving 3 bases of the junction unmatched.

In this sample, this clonotype turned up a few times. The V and J genes are TRBV13 and TRBJ2-2, with 8 bases identical to TRBD2. CDR1 and CDR2 from the germline V gene are PRHDT and FYEKMQ (reference sequence). This CDR3 is built from 16 residues. V shed 3 bases and J 7 bases; nucleotides not matched to a gene: 10. CDR3: CASSFLSGGPGGELFF. DNA of the CDR3: TGTGCCAGCAGCTTCTTATCGGGAGGGCCCGGCGGGGAGCTGTTTTTT.

The J gene is TRBJ2-6, the V gene TRBV29-1; TRBD1 matches at 9 bases. The V gene end was trimmed by 4 bases and the J gene end by 3 bases; junction bases not matched to a gene: 1. The CDR3 contains 14 residues. Germline V lookup: CDR1 SQVTM, CDR2 ANQGSEA. The DNA of the CDR3 is TGCAGCGTTGGGGACAGGGTTGGGGCCAACGTCCTGACTTTC. It is translated as CSVGDRVGANVLTF. The full variable domain, its missing parts supplied by reference TRBV29-1 and TRBJ2-6, is SAVISQKPSRDICQRGTSLTIQCQVDSQVTMMFWYRQQPGQSLTLIATANQGSEATYESGFVIDKFPISRPNLTFSTLTVSNMSPEDSSIYLCSVGDRVGANVLTFGAGSRLTVL.